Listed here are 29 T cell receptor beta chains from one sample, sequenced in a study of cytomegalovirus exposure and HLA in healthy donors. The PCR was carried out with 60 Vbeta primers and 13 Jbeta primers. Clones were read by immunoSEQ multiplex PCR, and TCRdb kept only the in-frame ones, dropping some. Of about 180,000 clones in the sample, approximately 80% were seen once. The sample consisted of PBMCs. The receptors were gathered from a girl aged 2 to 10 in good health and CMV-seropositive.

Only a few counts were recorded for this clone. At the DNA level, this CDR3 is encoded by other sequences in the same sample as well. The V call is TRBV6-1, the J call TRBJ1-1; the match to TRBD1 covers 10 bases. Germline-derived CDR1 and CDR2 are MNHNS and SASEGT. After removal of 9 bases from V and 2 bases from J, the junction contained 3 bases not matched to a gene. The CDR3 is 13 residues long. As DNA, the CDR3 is TGTGCCAGTGGGACAGGGGTTAACACTGAAGCTTTCTTT. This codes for CASGTGVNTEAFF.

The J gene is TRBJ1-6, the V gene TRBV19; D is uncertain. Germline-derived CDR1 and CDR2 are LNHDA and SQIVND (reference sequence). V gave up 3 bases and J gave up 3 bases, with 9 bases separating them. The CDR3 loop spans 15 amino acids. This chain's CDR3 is CASSITVIYNSPLHF. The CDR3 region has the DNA TGTGCCAGTAGTATCACAGTAATCTATAATTCACCCCTCCACTTT.

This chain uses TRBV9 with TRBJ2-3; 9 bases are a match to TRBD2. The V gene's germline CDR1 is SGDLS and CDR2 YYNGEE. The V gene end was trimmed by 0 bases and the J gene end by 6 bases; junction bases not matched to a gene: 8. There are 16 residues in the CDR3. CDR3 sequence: CASSVGLAGVRDTQYF. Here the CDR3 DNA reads TGTGCCAGCAGCGTAGGATTAGCGGGGGTACGGGATACGCAGTATTTT.

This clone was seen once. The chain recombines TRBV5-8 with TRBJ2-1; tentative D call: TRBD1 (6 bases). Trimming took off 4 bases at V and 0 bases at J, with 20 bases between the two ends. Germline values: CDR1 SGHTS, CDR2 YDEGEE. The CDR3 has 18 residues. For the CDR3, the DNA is TGTGCCAGCAGCCTTACAACGATGGGGACAAACTCCTACAATGAGCAGTTCTTC. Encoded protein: CASSLTTMGTNSYNEQFF.

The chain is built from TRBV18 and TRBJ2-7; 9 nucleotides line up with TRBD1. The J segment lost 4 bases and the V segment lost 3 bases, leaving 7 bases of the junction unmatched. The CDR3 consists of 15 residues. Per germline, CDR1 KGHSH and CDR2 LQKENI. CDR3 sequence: CASSPDRGVGYEQYF. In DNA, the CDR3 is TGTGCCAGCTCACCCGACAGGGGGGTGGGGTACGAGCAGTACTTC.

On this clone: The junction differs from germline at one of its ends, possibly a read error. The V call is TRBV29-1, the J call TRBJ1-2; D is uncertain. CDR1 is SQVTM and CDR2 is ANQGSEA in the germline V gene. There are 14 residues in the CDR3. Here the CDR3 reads CSDPHASILQVLAF. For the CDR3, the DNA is TGCAGCGACCCCCACGCCAGTATACTGCAGGTTCTTGCCTTC.

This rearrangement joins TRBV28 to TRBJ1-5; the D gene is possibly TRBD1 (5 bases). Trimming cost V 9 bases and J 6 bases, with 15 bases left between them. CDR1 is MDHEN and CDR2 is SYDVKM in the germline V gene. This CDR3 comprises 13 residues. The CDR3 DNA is TGTGCCAGTGCGGCGGGGGGTGGTCAGCCCCAGCATTTT. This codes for CASAAGGGQPQHF.

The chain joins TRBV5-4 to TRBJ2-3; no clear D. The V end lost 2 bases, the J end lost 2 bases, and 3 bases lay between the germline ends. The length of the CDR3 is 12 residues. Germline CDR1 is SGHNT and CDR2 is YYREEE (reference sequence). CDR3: CASSFSTDTQYF. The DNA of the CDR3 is TGTGCCAGCAGCTTCTCCACAGATACGCAGTATTTT.

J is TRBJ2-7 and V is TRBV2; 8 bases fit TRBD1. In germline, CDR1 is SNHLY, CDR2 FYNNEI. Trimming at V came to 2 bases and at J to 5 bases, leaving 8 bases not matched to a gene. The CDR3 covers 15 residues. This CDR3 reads CASSEQGASFDEQYF. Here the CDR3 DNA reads TGTGCCAGCAGTGAACAGGGGGCCTCTTTCGACGAGCAGTACTTC.

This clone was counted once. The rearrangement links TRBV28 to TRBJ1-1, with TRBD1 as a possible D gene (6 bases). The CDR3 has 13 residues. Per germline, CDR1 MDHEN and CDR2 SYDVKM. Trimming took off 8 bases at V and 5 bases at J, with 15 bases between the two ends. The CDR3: CASSNWTVTEAFF. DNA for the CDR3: TGTGCCAGCTCAAACTGGACAGTTACTGAAGCTTTCTTT.

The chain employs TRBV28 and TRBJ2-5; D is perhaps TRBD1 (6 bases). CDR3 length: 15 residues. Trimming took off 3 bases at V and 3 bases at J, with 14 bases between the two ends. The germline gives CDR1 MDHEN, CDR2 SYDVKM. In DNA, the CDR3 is TGTGCCAGCAGTTTGAGTAGGACAGCAAAAGAGACCCAGTACTTC. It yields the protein CASSLSRTAKETQYF.

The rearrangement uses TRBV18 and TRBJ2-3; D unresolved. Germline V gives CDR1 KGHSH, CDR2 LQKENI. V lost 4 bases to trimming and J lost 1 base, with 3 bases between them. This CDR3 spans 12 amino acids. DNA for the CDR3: TGTGCCAGCTCACTAGGCACAGATACGCAGTATTTT. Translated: CASSLGTDTQYF.

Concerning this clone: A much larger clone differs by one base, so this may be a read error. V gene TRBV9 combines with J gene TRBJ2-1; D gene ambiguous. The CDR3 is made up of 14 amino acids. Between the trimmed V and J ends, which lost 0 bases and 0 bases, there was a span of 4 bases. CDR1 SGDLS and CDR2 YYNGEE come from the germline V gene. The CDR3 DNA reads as TGTGCCAGCAGCGTAGCGGGCTCCTACAATGAGCAGTTCTTC. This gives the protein CASSVAGSYNEQFF.

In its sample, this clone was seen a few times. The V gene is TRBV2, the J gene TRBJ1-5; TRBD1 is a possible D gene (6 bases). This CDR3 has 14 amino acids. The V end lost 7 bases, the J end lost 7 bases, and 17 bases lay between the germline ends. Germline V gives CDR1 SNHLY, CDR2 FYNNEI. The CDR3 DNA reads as TGTGCCAGCAATGCTGAACAGGGTCGCCAGCCCCAGCATTTT. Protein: CASNAEQGRQPQHF.

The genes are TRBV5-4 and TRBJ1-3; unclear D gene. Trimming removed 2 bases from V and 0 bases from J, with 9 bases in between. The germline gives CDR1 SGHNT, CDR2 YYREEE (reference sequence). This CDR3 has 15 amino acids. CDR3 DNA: TGTGCCAGCAGCTTTACGGGTAACTCTGGAAACACCATATATTTT. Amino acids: CASSFTGNSGNTIYF.

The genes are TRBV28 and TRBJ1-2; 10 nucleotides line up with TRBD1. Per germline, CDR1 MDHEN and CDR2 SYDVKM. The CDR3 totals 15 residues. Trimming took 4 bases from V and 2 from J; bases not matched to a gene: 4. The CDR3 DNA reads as TGTGCCAGCAGTTCGAGACAGGGGGCAAACTATGGCTACACCTTC. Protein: CASSSRQGANYGYTF.

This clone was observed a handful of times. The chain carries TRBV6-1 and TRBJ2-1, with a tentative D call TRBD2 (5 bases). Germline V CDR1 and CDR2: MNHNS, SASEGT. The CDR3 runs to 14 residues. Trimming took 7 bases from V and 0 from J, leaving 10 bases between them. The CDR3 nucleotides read TGTGCCAGCAATCGAGGGTCCTCCTACAATGAGCAGTTCTTC. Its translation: CASNRGSSYNEQFF.

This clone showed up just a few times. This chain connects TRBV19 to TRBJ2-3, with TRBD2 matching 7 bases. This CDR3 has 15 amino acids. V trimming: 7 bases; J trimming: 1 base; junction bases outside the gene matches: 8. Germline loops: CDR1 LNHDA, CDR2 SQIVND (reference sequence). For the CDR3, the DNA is TGTGCCAGTAAAAGGCTAGCGGACGGCACAGATACGCAGTATTTT. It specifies CASKRLADGTDTQYF.

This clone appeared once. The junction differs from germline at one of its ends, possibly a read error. The CDR3 DNA sequence: TGTGCCAGCGGCCGGGTCCCTAAGGAAAAACTGTTTTTT. Its protein is CASGRVPKEKLFF. The V call is TRBV6-5, the J call TRBJ1-4; D uncertain. Germline V lookup: CDR1 MNHEY, CDR2 SVGAGI. This CDR3 is built from 13 residues.

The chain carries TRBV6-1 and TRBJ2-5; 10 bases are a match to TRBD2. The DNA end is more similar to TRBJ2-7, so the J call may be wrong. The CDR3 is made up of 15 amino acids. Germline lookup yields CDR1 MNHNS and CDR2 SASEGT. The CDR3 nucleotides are TGTGCCAGCAGTGGAGGACTAGCGGAGATCTACGAGCAGTACTTC. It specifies CASSGGLAEIYEQYF.

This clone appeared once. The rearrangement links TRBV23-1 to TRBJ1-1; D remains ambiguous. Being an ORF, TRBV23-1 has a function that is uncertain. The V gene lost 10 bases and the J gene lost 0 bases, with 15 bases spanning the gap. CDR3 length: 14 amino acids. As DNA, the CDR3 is TGCGCCATCAACACATCCCGTTTGAACACTGAAGCTTTCTTT. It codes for CAINTSRLNTEAFF.

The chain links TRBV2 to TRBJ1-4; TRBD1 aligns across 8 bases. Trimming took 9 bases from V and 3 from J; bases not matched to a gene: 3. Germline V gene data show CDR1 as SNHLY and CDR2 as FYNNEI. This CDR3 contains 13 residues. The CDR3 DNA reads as TGTGCCAGTACGGGACAGGCTAATGAAAAACTGTTTTTT. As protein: CASTGQANEKLFF.

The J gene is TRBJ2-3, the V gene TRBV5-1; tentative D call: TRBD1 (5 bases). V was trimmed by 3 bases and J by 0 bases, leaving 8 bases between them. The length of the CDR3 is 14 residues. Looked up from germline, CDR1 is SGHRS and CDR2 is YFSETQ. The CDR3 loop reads CASSWGSSTDTQYF. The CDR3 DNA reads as TGCGCCAGCAGCTGGGGCAGTAGCACAGATACGCAGTATTTT.

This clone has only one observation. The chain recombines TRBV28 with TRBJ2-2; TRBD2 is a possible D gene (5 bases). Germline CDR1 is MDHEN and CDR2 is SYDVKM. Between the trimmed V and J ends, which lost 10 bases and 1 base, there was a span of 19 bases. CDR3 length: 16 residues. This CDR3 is CAIPLKREGNTGELFF. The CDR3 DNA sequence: TGTGCCATCCCCTTAAAGAGGGAAGGGAACACCGGGGAGCTGTTTTTT.

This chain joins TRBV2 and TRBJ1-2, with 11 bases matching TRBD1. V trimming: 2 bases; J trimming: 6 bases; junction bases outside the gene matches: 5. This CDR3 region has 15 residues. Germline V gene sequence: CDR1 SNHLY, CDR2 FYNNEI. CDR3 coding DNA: TGTGCCAGCAGTGAAACCCCGGGACAGGGGGATGGCTACACCTTC. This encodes CASSETPGQGDGYTF.

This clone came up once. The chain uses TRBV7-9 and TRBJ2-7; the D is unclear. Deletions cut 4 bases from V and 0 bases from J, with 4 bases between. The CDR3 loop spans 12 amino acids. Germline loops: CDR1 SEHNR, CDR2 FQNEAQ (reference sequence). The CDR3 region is CASSYNSYEQYF. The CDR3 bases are TGTGCCAGCAGCTATAACTCCTACGAGCAGTACTTC.

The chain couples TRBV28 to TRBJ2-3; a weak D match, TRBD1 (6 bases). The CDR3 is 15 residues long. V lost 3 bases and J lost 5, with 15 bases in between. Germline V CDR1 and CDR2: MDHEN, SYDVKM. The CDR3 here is CASSFSAGAGDTQYF. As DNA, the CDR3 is TGTGCCAGCAGTTTTTCGGCAGGGGCAGGAGATACGCAGTATTTT.

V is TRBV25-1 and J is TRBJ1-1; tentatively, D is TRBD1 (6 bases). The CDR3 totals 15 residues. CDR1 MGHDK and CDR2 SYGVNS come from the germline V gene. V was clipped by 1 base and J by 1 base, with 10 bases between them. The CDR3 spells CASSELSGANTEAFF. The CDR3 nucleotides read TGTGCCAGCAGTGAATTATCAGGGGCGAACACTGAAGCTTTCTTT.

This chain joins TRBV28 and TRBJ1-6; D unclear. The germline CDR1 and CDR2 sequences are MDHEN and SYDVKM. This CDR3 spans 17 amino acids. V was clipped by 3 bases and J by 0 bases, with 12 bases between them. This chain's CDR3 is CASSLVKPSSYNSPLHF. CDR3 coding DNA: TGTGCCAGCAGTTTGGTTAAGCCTAGCTCCTATAATTCACCCCTCCACTTT.